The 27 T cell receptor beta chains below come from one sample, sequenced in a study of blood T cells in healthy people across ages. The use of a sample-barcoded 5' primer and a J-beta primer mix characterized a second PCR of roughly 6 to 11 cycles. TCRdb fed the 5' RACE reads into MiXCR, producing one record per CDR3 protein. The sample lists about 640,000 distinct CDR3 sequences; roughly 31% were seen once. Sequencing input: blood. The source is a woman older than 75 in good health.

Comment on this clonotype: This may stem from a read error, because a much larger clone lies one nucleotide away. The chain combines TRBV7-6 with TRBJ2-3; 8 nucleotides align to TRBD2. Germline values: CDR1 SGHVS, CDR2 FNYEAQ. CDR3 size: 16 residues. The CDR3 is CTSSLGSGGGTDTQYF. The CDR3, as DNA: TGTACCAGCAGCTTAGGATCCGGGGGGGGCACAGATACGCAGTATTTT.

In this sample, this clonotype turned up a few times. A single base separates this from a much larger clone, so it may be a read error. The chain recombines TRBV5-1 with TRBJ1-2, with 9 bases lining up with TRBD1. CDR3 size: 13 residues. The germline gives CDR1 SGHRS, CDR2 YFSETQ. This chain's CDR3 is CVSSTRTGEGYTF. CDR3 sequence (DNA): TGCGTCAGCAGCACCCGGACAGGGGAAGGCTACACCTTC. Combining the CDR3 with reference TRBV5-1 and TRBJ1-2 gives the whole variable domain KAGVTQTPRYLIKTRGQQVTLSCSPISGHRSVSWYQQTPGQGLQFLFEYFSETQRNKGNFPGRFSGRQFSNSRSEMNVSTLELGDSALYLCVSSTRTGEGYTFGSGTRLTVV.

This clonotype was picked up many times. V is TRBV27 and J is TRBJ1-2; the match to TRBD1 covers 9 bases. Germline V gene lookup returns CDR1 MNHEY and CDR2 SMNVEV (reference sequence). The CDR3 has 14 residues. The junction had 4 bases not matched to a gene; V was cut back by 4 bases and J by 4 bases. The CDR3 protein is CASSSGTGIYGYTF. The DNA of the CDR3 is TGTGCCAGCAGTTCCGGGACAGGGATCTATGGCTACACCTTC.

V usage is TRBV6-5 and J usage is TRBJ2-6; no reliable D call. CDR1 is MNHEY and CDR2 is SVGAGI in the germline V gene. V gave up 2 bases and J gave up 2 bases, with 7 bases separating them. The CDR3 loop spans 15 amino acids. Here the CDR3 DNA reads TGTGCCAGCAGTTACGTGGGCGCTGGGGCCAACGTCCTGACTTTC. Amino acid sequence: CASSYVGAGANVLTF.

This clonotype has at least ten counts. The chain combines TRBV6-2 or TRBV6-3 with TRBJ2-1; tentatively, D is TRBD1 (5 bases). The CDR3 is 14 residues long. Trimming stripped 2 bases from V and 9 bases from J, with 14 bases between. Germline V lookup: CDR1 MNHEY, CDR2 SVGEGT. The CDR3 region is CASSYIRGGGEQFF. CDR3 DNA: TGTGCCAGCAGTTACATTAGGGGTGGCGGTGAGCAGTTCTTC.

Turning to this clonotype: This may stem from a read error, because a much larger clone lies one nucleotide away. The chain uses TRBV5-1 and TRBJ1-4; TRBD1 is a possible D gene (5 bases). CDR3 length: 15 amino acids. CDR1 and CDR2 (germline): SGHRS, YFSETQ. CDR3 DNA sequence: TGCGCCAGCAGCTTGGCCAGGGCAACTAATGAAAAACGGTTTTTT. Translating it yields CASSLARATNEKRFF.

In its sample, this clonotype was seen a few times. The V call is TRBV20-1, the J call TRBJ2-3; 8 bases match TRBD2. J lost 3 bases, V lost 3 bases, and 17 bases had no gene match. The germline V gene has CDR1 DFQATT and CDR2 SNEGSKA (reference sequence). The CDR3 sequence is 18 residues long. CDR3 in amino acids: CSASLGGGRSPGTDTQYF. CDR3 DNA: TGCAGTGCTAGTCTGGGGGGCGGGAGGTCCCCCGGGACAGATACGCAGTATTTT.

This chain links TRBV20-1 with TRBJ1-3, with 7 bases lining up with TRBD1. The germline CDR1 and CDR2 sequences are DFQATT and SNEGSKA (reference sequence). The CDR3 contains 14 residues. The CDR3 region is CRADRDLSGNTIYF. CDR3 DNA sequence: TGCAGAGCAGACAGGGACCTCTCTGGAAACACCATATATTTT.

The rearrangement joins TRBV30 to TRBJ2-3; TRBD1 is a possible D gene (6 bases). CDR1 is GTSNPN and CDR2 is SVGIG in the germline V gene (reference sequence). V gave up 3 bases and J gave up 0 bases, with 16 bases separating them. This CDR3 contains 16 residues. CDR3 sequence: CAWSLLRTVSTDTQYF. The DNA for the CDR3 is TGTGCCTGGAGCCTGCTTCGGACAGTAAGCACAGATACGCAGTATTTT.

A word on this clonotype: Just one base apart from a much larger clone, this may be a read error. The CDR3 reads CASSLAMNYGYTF. DNA of the CDR3: TGCGCCAGCAGCTTAGCTATGAACTATGGCTACACCTTC. This chain joins TRBV5-1 and TRBJ1-2, with D unresolved. The germline V and J ends were trimmed by 2 bases and 2 bases, with 7 bases remaining between them. The CDR3 has 13 residues. Germline V gene lookup returns CDR1 SGHRS and CDR2 YFSETQ.

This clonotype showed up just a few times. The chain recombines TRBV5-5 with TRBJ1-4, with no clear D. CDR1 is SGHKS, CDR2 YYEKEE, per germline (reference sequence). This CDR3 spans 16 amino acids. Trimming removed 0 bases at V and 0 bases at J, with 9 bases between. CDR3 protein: CASSLASPATNEKLFF. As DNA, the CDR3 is TGTGCCAGCAGCTTGGCGAGTCCTGCAACTAATGAAAAACTGTTTTTT. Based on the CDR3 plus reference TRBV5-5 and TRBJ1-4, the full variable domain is DAGVTQSPTHLIKTRGQQVTLRCSPISGHKSVSWYQQVLGQGPQFIFQYYEKEERGRGNFPDRFSARQFPNYSSELNVNALLLGDSALYLCASSLASPATNEKLFFGSGTQLSVL.

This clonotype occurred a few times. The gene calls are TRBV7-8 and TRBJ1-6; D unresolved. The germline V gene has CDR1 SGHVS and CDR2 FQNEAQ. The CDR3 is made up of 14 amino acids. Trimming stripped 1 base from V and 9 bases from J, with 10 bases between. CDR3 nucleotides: TGTGCCAGCAGCTTAGAGGGCGGGGTTTCACCCCTCCACTTT. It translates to CASSLEGGVSPLHF.

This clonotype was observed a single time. The CDR3 DNA sequence: TGTGCCAGCTCTGAGAGGCCCCTTTTGAACGGCGAGCAGTACTTC. This codes for CASSERPLLNGEQYF. V is TRBV7-2 and J is TRBJ2-4; D is unclear. The last part of the DNA fits TRBJ2-7 better; the J call may be wrong. This CDR3 has 15 residues. Germline loops: CDR1 SGHTA, CDR2 FQGNSA.

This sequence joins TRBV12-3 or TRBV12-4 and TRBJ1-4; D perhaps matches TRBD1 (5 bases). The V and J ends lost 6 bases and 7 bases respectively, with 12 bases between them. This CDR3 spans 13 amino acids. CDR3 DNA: TGTGCCAGCAGCCCCCGGGGCCTTGAAAAACTGTTTTTT. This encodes CASSPRGLEKLFF.

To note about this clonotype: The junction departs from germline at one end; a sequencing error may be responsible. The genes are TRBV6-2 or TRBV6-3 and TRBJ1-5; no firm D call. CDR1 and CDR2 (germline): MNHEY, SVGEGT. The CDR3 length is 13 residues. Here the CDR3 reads CASKDWGDQPRHF. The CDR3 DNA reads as TGTGCCAGTAAGGATTGGGGAGATCAGCCCCGGCATTTT.

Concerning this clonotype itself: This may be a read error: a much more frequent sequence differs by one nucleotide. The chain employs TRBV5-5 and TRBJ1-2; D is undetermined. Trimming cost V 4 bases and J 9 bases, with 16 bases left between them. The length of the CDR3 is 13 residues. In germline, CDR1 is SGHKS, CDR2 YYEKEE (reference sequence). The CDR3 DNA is TGTGCCAGCAGCGTTGACAAGGTTTTAAGCTACACCTTC. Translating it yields CASSVDKVLSYTF. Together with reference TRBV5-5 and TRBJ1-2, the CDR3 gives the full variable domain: DAGVTQSPTHLIKTRGQQVTLRCSPISGHKSVSWYQQVLGQGPQFIFQYYEKEERGRGNFPDRFSARQFPNYSSELNVNALLLGDSALYLCASSVDKVLSYTFGSGTRLTVV.

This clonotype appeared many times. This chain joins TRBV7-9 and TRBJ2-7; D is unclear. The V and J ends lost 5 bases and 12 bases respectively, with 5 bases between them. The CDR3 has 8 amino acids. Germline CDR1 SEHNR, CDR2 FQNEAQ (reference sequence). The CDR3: CASSPTYF. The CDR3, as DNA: TGTGCCAGCAGCCCCACGTACTTC.

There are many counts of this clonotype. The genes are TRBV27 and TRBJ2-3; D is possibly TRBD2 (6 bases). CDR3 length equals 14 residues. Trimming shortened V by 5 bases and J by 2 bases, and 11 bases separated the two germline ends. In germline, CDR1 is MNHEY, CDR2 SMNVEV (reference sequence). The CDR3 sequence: CASSTGVPTDTQYF. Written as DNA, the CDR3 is TGTGCCAGCAGTACGGGGGTACCCACAGATACGCAGTATTTT.

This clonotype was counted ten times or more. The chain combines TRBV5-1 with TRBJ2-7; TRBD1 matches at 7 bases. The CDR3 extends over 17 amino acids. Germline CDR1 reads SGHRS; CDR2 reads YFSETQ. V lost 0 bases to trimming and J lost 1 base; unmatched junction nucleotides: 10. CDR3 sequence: CASSLGSKTGMSYEQYF. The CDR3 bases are TGCGCCAGCAGCTTGGGGTCGAAGACAGGGATGTCCTACGAGCAGTACTTC. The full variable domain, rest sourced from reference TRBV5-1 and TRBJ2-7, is KAGVTQTPRYLIKTRGQQVTLSCSPISGHRSVSWYQQTPGQGLQFLFEYFSETQRNKGNFPGRFSGRQFSNSRSEMNVSTLELGDSALYLCASSLGSKTGMSYEQYFGPGTRLTVT.

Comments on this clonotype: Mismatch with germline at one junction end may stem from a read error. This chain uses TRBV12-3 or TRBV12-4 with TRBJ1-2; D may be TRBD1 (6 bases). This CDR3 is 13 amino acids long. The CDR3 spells CASSSDSSYGCTF. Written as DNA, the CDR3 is TGTGCCAGCAGTTCGGACAGCTCCTATGGCTGCACCTTC.

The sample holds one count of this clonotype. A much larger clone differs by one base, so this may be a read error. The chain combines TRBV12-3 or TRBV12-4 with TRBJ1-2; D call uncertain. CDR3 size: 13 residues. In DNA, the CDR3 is TGTGCCAGCAGGTTAGCGGCTTACTATGGCTACACCTTC. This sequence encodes CASRLAAYYGYTF.

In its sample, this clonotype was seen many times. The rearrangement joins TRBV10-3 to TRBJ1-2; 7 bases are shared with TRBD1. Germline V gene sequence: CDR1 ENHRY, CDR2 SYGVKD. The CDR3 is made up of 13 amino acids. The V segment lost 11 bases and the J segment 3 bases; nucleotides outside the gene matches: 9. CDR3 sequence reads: CASRQGKDYGYTF. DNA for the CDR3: TGTGCCTCGCGACAGGGAAAGGACTATGGCTACACCTTC.

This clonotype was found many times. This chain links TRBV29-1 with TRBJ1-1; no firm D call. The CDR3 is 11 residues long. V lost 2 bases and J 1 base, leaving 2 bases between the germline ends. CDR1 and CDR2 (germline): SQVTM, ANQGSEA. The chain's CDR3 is CSVEKNTEAFF. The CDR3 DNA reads TGCAGCGTTGAAAAGAACACTGAAGCTTTCTTT.

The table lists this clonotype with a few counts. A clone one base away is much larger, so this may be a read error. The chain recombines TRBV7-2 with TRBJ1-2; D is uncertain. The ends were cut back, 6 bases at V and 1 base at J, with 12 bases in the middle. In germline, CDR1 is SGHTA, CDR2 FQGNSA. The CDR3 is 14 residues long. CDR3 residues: CASRQPGDNYGYTF. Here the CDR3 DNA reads TGTGCCAGCAGGCAACCCGGGGATAACTATGGCTACACCTTC.

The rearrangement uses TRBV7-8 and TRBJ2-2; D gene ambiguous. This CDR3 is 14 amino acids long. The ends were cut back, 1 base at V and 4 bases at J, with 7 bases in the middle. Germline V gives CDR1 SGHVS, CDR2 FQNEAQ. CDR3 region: CASSLVRITGELFF. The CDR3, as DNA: TGTGCCAGCAGCTTAGTTCGGATCACCGGGGAGCTGTTTTTT. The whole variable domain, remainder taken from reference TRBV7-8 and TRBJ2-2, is GAGVSQSPRYKVAKRGQDVALRCDPISGHVSLFWYQQALGQGPEFLTYFQNEAQLDKSGLPSDRFFAERPEGSVSTLKIQRTQQEDSAVYLCASSLVRITGELFFGEGSRLTVL.

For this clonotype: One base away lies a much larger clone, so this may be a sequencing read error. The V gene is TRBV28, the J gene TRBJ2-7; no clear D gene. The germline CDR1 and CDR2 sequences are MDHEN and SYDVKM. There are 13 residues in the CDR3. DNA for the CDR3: TGTGCCGGCAGTTTAGGCCCGGGCTACGAGCAGTACTTC. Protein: CAGSLGPGYEQYF.

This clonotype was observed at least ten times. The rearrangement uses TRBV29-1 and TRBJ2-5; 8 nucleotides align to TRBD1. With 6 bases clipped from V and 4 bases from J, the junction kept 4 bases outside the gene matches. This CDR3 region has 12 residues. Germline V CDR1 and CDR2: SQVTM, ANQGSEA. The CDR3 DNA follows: TGCAGCGTCGGACAGGGTATAGAGACCCAGTACTTC. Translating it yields CSVGQGIETQYF.